This record concerns one TCR beta chain sequence. No antigen is known for it. The data stem from a study of cytomegalovirus exposure and HLA in healthy donors. 13 Jbeta primers and 60 Vbeta primers were used for the PCR. Libraries were prepared by immunoSEQ multiplex PCR; TCRdb keeps only in-frame clonotypes and omits some of them. The sample has about 150,000 clones; less than 90% are singletons. Broader study findings: When the data were analyzed later, several of the most significant clusters appeared to be linked to common viral pathogens.

Trimming shortened V by 1 base and J by 2 bases, and 6 bases separated the two germline ends. This CDR3 is built from 13 residues. Germline assignment: CDR1 SGHAT and CDR2 FQNNGV. Material for sequencing was PBMCs. The TCR sequence derives from a male donor in good health and CMV-seropositive. The V and J genes are TRBV11-2 and TRBJ2-7; D is ambiguous. The CDR3 region has the DNA TGTGCCAGCAGCTTAGCACAACCCTACGAGCAGTACTTC. Amino acid sequence: CASSLAQPYEQYF.